A single sample gave rise to the 24 T cell receptor beta chains below, sequenced in a study of blood T cell repertoires in COVID-19. Clones were read by immunoSEQ multiplex PCR, and TCRdb kept only the in-frame ones, dropping some. The sample includes about 200,000 clones, around 85% of them seen just once. The sequencing sample was made of peripheral blood. Receptors were obtained from a man aged 55-75 years with COVID-19, enrolled during active disease.

The chain is built from TRBV7-2 and TRBJ2-7; maybe TRBD1 (5 bases). Trimming removed 2 bases at V and 3 bases at J, with 11 bases between. CDR3 length equals 14 residues. Germline CDR1 and CDR2: SGHTA and FQGNSA. In DNA, the CDR3 is TGTGCCAGCAGCTTAAATGTAGGGGTCTACGAGCAGTACTTC. It yields the protein CASSLNVGVYEQYF.

This chain links TRBV27 with TRBJ1-6; D might be TRBD1 (6 bases). CDR1 is MNHEY, CDR2 SMNVEV, per germline (reference sequence). V was trimmed by 1 base and J by 7 bases, leaving 23 bases between them. The CDR3 runs 19 residues. CDR3 region: CASSLLGHVGLGDNSPLHF. CDR3 DNA: TGTGCCAGCAGTTTATTGGGACACGTCGGGCTCGGGGACAATTCACCCCTCCACTTT.

The chain recombines TRBV28 with TRBJ1-5; 7 bases are a match to TRBD1. The V and J ends lost 5 bases and 7 bases, in that order; junction bases with no gene match: 11. The CDR3 length is 15 residues. In germline, CDR1 is MDHEN, CDR2 SYDVKM. The CDR3 DNA sequence: TGTGCCAGCAGTGCCCCCGATAGGGGGCGACAGCCCCAGCATTTT. It encodes CASSAPDRGRQPQHF.

The gene calls are TRBV12-5 and TRBJ1-4, with 7 bases matching TRBD1. The trim removed 6 bases at V and 3 bases at J, leaving 7 bases unmatched. From germline, CDR1 is LGHNT and CDR2 FRNRAP. This CDR3 contains 15 residues. CDR3 nucleotides: TGTGCTAGTGGCTCTCCTACAGGGGCTAATGAAAAACTGTTTTTT. As protein: CASGSPTGANEKLFF.

The J gene is TRBJ1-2, the V gene TRBV27, with 9 bases identical to TRBD1. This CDR3 region has 15 residues. Germline V gives CDR1 MNHEY, CDR2 SMNVEV (reference sequence). V lost 0 bases to trimming and J lost 5 bases; unmatched junction nucleotides: 4. For the CDR3, the DNA is TGTGCCAGCAGTTTATCCCTACAGGGGGCGTATGGCTACACCTTC. It translates to CASSLSLQGAYGYTF.

The V call is TRBV9, the J call TRBJ1-5; weak D call: TRBD1 (5 bases). V was cut by 0 bases and J by 3 bases, with 10 bases left in between. CDR1 SGDLS and CDR2 YYNGEE come from the germline V gene. This CDR3 region has 15 residues. CDR3 in amino acids: CASSVGDFTNQPQHF. CDR3 coding DNA: TGTGCCAGCAGCGTAGGGGACTTCACCAATCAGCCCCAGCATTTT.

The J gene is TRBJ2-3, the V gene TRBV5-1; 7 positions match TRBD1. CDR1 and CDR2 (germline): SGHRS, YFSETQ. V lost 5 bases to trimming and J lost 0 bases; unmatched junction nucleotides: 12. The CDR3 has 17 residues. The CDR3: CASRTGILPGSTDTQYF. In DNA, the CDR3 is TGCGCCAGCAGGACAGGGATTTTGCCTGGTAGCACAGATACGCAGTATTTT.

V and J are TRBV28 and TRBJ1-5, with 8 bases lining up with TRBD1. The CDR3 spans 16 residues. Looked up from germline, CDR1 is MDHEN and CDR2 is SYDVKM. The J segment lost 2 bases and the V segment lost 3 bases, leaving 6 bases of the junction unmatched. The CDR3 DNA is TGTGCCAGCAGTTTTTACGCAGGGGGCGGCAATCAGCCCCAGCATTTT. It yields the protein CASSFYAGGGNQPQHF. The full variable domain, its missing parts supplied by reference TRBV28 and TRBJ1-5, is DVKVTQSSRYLVKRTGEKVFLECVQDMDHENMFWYRQDPGLGLRLIYFSYDVKMKEKGDIPEGYSVSREKKERFSLILESASTNQTSMYLCASSFYAGGGNQPQHFGDGTRLSIL.

The rearrangement joins TRBV19 to TRBJ1-1; maybe TRBD1 (6 bases). This CDR3 region has 15 residues. V lost 4 bases to trimming and J lost 8 bases, with 20 bases between them. Germline CDR1 reads LNHDA; CDR2 reads SQIVND (reference sequence). CDR3 amino acids: CASSTSGTLIEEAFF. The CDR3 region has the DNA TGTGCCAGTAGTACTTCCGGGACACTAATAGAGGAAGCTTTCTTT.

In this sample, this clone turned up once. The chain is built from TRBV7-8 and TRBJ1-1, with unresolved D. V lost 5 bases and J 4 bases, leaving 8 bases between the germline ends. The CDR3 contains 12 residues. Germline CDR1 and CDR2: SGHVS and FQNEAQ. The CDR3 sequence: CASSPRFTEAFF. The DNA for the CDR3 is TGTGCCAGCAGCCCTCGTTTCACTGAAGCTTTCTTT.

The gene calls are TRBV20-1 and TRBJ2-7; no definite D call. The V end lost 3 bases, the J end lost 4 bases, and 7 bases lay between the germline ends. CDR1 DFQATT and CDR2 SNEGSKA come from the germline V gene (reference sequence). The CDR3 is made up of 11 amino acids. The CDR3 spells CSARVVYEQYF. CDR3 coding DNA: TGCAGTGCTAGGGTAGTATACGAGCAGTACTTC.

This clone has only one observation. J is TRBJ1-4 and V is TRBV4-3; weak D call: TRBD1 (5 bases). The V and J ends lost 4 bases and 5 bases respectively, with 14 bases between them. Germline CDR1 and CDR2: LGHNA and YSLEER. This CDR3 has 15 residues. The CDR3 nucleotides are TGCGCCAGCAGCCGAAGGCGGGACCTCAATGAAAAACTGTTTTTT. Encoded protein: CASSRRRDLNEKLFF.

The chain uses TRBV6-5 and TRBJ2-3; TRBD1 aligns across 7 bases. This CDR3 has 14 amino acids. The junction had 5 bases not matched to a gene; V was cut back by 6 bases and J by 2 bases. Germline CDR1 is MNHEY and CDR2 is SVGAGI. For the CDR3, the DNA is TGTGCCAGCAGGGATAGGGGGCCCACAGATACGCAGTATTTT. Translated, it gives CASRDRGPTDTQYF.

The chain carries TRBV3-1 (or the pseudogene TRBV3-2) and TRBJ1-3; 7 bases align to TRBD1. With 6 bases clipped from V and 2 bases from J, the junction kept 10 bases outside the gene matches. The V gene's germline CDR1 is LGHDT and CDR2 YNNKEL (reference sequence). The CDR3 sequence is 16 residues long. The CDR3 loop reads CASSDRVQSPGNTIYF. The CDR3 DNA follows: TGTGCCAGCAGTGACAGGGTCCAATCGCCTGGAAACACCATATATTTT.

The chain has TRBV13 and TRBJ2-5, with 14 bases lining up with TRBD2. V was pared by 2 bases and J by 4 bases, with 3 bases of the junction left unmatched. The CDR3 loop spans 16 amino acids. Germline values: CDR1 PRHDT, CDR2 FYEKMQ (reference sequence). The CDR3 sequence is CASSLRGLAGAETQYF. The CDR3 DNA is TGTGCCAGCAGCTTAAGGGGACTAGCGGGAGCAGAGACCCAGTACTTC.

The chain uses TRBV27 and TRBJ1-1, with 9 bases fitting TRBD1. Germline CDR1 reads MNHEY; CDR2 reads SMNVEV (reference sequence). V lost 4 bases and J lost 4; bases outside the gene matches: 13. The CDR3 is made up of 17 amino acids. CDR3 coding DNA: TGTGCCAGCAGTTACCTGGGACAGGGATTGTTGAGCACTGAAGCTTTCTTT. It is translated as CASSYLGQGLLSTEAFF.

V usage is TRBV7-6 and J usage is TRBJ2-5; the match to TRBD2 covers 11 bases. This CDR3 region has 17 residues. The germline V gene encodes CDR1 SGHVS and CDR2 FNYEAQ. With 3 bases clipped from V and 6 bases from J, the junction kept 12 bases outside the gene matches. The CDR3 protein is CASSLENSGRVRQTQYF. CDR3 nucleotides: TGTGCCAGCAGCTTGGAGAATAGCGGGAGGGTACGGCAGACCCAGTACTTC.

V usage is TRBV4-2 and J usage is TRBJ1-2, with 8 bases lining up with TRBD1. J was trimmed by 6 bases and V by 0 bases; bases with no gene match: 6. Germline lookup yields CDR1 LGHNA and CDR2 YNFKEQ. The CDR3 has 15 residues. CDR3 DNA sequence: TGTGCCAGCAGCCAAGATATGCAGGGGGCGAATGGCTACACCTTC. Encoded protein: CASSQDMQGANGYTF.

The chain uses TRBV27 and TRBJ2-7; D remains unclear. V shed 5 bases and J shed 2 bases, with 10 bases lying between them. This CDR3 has 13 amino acids. The germline V gene has CDR1 MNHEY and CDR2 SMNVEV (reference sequence). The CDR3 bases are TGTGCCAGCAGTAAAGACACGACCTACGAGCAGTACTTC. Translated: CASSKDTTYEQYF.

This chain uses TRBV2 with TRBJ2-7, with a possible D match to TRBD1 (6 bases). This CDR3 spans 14 amino acids. Germline assignment: CDR1 SNHLY and CDR2 FYNNEI. The ends were cut back, 8 bases at V and 0 bases at J, with 14 bases in the middle. CDR3 bases: TGTGCCAGCGGGGACATGGGAAGCTCCTACGAGCAGTACTTC. Translated: CASGDMGSSYEQYF.

This chain links TRBV28 with TRBJ2-1; 13 bases align to TRBD2. The CDR3 covers 15 residues. CDR1 and CDR2 from the germline V gene are MDHEN and SYDVKM. The V segment lost 6 bases and the J segment 5 bases; nucleotides outside the gene matches: 4. The CDR3 DNA is TGTGCCAGCAGAAAACTAGCGGGAGGGAACAATGAGCAGTTCTTC. Amino acids: CASRKLAGGNNEQFF.

The V call is TRBV6-5, the J call TRBJ2-7; 7 nucleotides agree with TRBD2. The CDR3 totals 14 residues. Germline CDR1 and CDR2: MNHEY and SVGAGI. With 0 bases clipped from V and 6 bases from J, the junction kept 5 bases outside the gene matches. As DNA, the CDR3 is TGTGCCAGCAGTTACTCGAAGACGGGGGGCGAGCAGTACTTC. Its protein is CASSYSKTGGEQYF.

As concerns this clone: The same CDR3 also results from other DNA sequences found in this sample. The rearrangement joins TRBV9 to TRBJ2-5; no firm D call. Germline values: CDR1 SGDLS, CDR2 YYNGEE. The V gene lost 0 bases and the J gene lost 2 bases, with 5 bases spanning the gap. The CDR3 sequence is 13 residues long. CDR3 DNA sequence: TGTGCCAGCAGCGTAGGCCAGCAAGAGACCCAGTACTTC. Translating gives CASSVGQQETQYF.

The rearrangement links TRBV5-1 to TRBJ1-3; 7 bases agree with TRBD1. Trimming took 3 bases from V and 0 from J; bases not matched to a gene: 6. The CDR3 has 16 amino acids. Looked up from germline, CDR1 is SGHRS and CDR2 is YFSETQ. The CDR3 spells CASSSRTGASGNTIYF. CDR3 coding DNA: TGCGCCAGCAGCTCGCGGACAGGCGCCTCTGGAAACACCATATATTTT.